The 8 T cell receptor beta chains given below trace back to one sample, sequenced in a study of identical twins. TCRdb reprocessed the 5' RACE reads with MiXCR, giving one entry per CDR3 protein. The sample has 400,000 or so distinct CDR3 sequences; 9% are singletons. Sequencing was done on a sample of naive T cells sorted from blood. The receptors were sampled from a woman aged 50 to 65 in good health.

This clonotype was detected ten times or more. This rearrangement joins TRBV29-1 to TRBJ2-1; TRBD2 might be the D (5 bases). CDR1 and CDR2 from the germline V gene are SQVTM and ANQGSEA. The CDR3 totals 11 residues. V shed 7 bases and J shed 10 bases, with 14 bases lying between them. This CDR3 reads CSAEAPGEQFF. CDR3 nucleotide sequence: TGCAGCGCTGAGGCCCCGGGGGAGCAGTTCTTC.

This clonotype showed up just a few times. V gene TRBV27 combines with J gene TRBJ1-1; 8 nucleotides agree with TRBD1. The CDR3 has 14 residues. Per germline, CDR1 MNHEY and CDR2 SMNVEV (reference sequence). V dropped 4 bases and J dropped 5; count of bases not matched to a gene: 6. CDR3 in amino acids: CASSSTGDRTEAFF. CDR3 sequence (DNA): TGTGCCAGCAGTTCGACAGGGGATCGGACTGAAGCTTTCTTT.

The sample holds many counts of this clonotype. This sequence joins TRBV13 and TRBJ2-1, with D unclear. The CDR3 runs 16 residues. Germline CDR1 is PRHDT and CDR2 is FYEKMQ (reference sequence). V was cut by 0 bases and J by 3 bases, with 12 bases left in between. The CDR3 loop is CASSLGRLIHYNEQFF. CDR3 DNA: TGTGCCAGCAGCTTAGGCCGCCTAATCCACTACAATGAGCAGTTCTTC. The full variable domain, with the rest looked up from reference TRBV13 and TRBJ2-1, is AAGVIQSPRHLIKEKRETATLKCYPIPRHDTVYWYQQGPGQDPQFLISFYEKMQSDKGSIPDRFSAQQFSDYHSELNMSSLELGDSALYFCASSLGRLIHYNEQFFGPGTRLTVL.

Ten or more counts support this clonotype. The chain recombines TRBV12-3 or TRBV12-4 with TRBJ2-2; D is possibly TRBD2 (6 bases). The germline V and J ends were trimmed by 9 bases and 6 bases, with 17 bases remaining between them. The CDR3 is made up of 14 amino acids. CDR3 loop: CASNRAGSAGELFF. The CDR3 DNA follows: TGTGCCAGTAACCGGGCGGGAAGCGCCGGGGAGCTGTTTTTT.

This sequence joins TRBV20-1 and TRBJ1-3, with D possibly TRBD1 on 5 matching bases. Trimming took 6 bases from V and 0 from J, leaving 9 bases between them. Germline assignment: CDR1 DFQATT and CDR2 SNEGSKA (reference sequence). The CDR3 loop spans 13 amino acids. The CDR3, as DNA: TGCAGTGCCATGGGGCTCTCTGGAAACACCATATATTTT. The encoded protein is CSAMGLSGNTIYF.

This clonotype appeared many times. This rearrangement joins TRBV5-1 to TRBJ2-1, with 11 bases identical to TRBD1. Germline CDR1 reads SGHRS; CDR2 reads YFSETQ. J gave up 5 bases and V 4 bases, and 2 bases lay outside the gene matches. This CDR3 is built from 14 residues. CDR3 amino acids: CASSRGQGDNEQFF. As DNA, the CDR3 is TGCGCCAGCAGCCGGGGACAGGGGGACAATGAGCAGTTCTTC. The variable domain in full, with the rest retrieved from reference TRBV5-1 and TRBJ2-1, is KAGVTQTPRYLIKTRGQQVTLSCSPISGHRSVSWYQQTPGQGLQFLFEYFSETQRNKGNFPGRFSGRQFSNSRSEMNVSTLELGDSALYLCASSRGQGDNEQFFGPGTRLTVL.

This clonotype showed up just a few times. The chain joins TRBV12-3 or TRBV12-4 to TRBJ2-2; the D gene is possibly TRBD2 (5 bases). The CDR3 sequence is 15 residues long. The V gene lost 8 bases and the J gene lost 4 bases, with 17 bases spanning the gap. CDR3 sequence reads: CASWGYKRGTGELFF. DNA of the CDR3: TGTGCCAGCTGGGGATATAAACGGGGCACCGGGGAGCTGTTTTTT.

This clonotype came up many times. The chain recombines TRBV12-3 or TRBV12-4 with TRBJ2-2, with D tentatively TRBD2 (6 bases). This CDR3 is 16 amino acids long. The germline V and J ends were trimmed by 7 bases and 2 bases, with 17 bases remaining between them. The CDR3: CASTFGTGLNTGELFF. As DNA, the CDR3 is TGTGCCAGCACGTTTGGGACGGGACTTAACACCGGGGAGCTGTTTTTT.